Listed below are T cell receptor beta chains from one sample, sequenced in a study of blood T cell repertoires in COVID-19. The protocol was immunoSEQ multiplex PCR, while the TCRdb copy is restricted to in-frame clones and leaves out a portion. The sample shows some 170,000 clones, over 80% of them seen only once. Sample: peripheral blood. All receptors derive from a woman in her forties with COVID-19, enrolled during active disease. CDR3s include the opening cysteine and the closing phenylalanine or tryptophan. A D gene is named only where the DNA matches it firmly. Expanded clones are given a class, and other clones once, few, many or no size at all.

>NA|TRBV6-5|few|TRBJ1-2
CASSDRGDGYGYTF
TGTGCCAGCAGCGACCGGGGGGACGGGTATGGCTACACCTTC
>TRBD1|TRBV29-1|NA|TRBJ2-7
CSVVGTGGLGEQYF
TGCAGCGTTGTGGGGACAGGGGGACTGGGGGAGCAGTACTTC
>TRBD1|TRBV2|NA|TRBJ1-1
CASKGQRNTEAFF
TGTGCCAGCAAGGGACAGAGGAACACTGAAGCTTTCTTT
>NA|TRBV5-1|NA|TRBJ2-1
CASSPGGPTYNEQFF
TGCGCCAGCAGCCCCGGGGGACCCACCTACAATGAGCAGTTCTTC
>NA|TRBV4-1|NA|TRBJ2-2
CASTPLAVGELFF
TGCGCCAGCACCCCACTCGCGGTCGGGGAGCTGTTTTTT
>TRBD1|TRBV5-1|once|TRBJ2-5
CASSPRTGVAETQYF
TGCGCCAGCAGCCCCCGGACAGGGGTGGCAGAGACCCAGTACTTC
>TRBD1|TRBV6-5|NA|TRBJ2-5
CASSYWGQGKETQYF
TGTGCCAGCAGTTACTGGGGACAGGGGAAAGAGACCCAGTACTTC
>NA|TRBV6-5|NA|TRBJ1-1
CASSYRELNTEAFF
TGTGCCAGCAGTTACAGGGAGCTGAACACTGAAGCTTTCTTT
>TRBD1|TRBV28|NA|TRBJ1-1
CASSQIGQGSWAFF
TGTGCCAGCAGCCAAATCGGACAGGGAAGTTGGGCTTTCTTT
>NA|TRBV28|NA|TRBJ1-2
CASSGPDGELSGYTF
TGTGCCAGCAGTGGCCCCGACGGGGAGCTTAGTGGCTACACCTTC
>TRBD2|TRBV7-9|NA|TRBJ2-1
CASSLGTSGEKRVEQFF
TGTGCCAGCAGCTTAGGGACTAGCGGAGAGAAACGTGTTGAGCAGTTCTTC
>TRBD1|TRBV19|NA|TRBJ1-5
CASSEGGQSNQPQHF
TGTGCCAGTAGCGAGGGGGGACAGTCGAATCAGCCCCAGCATTTT
>NA|TRBV27|once|TRBJ1-6
CASSFLLQDGSPLHF
TGTGCCAGCAGTTTCTTACTCCAGGATGGTTCACCCCTCCACTTT
>TRBD2|TRBV12-3/TRBV12-4|NA|TRBJ2-7
CASNAGGVYEQYF
TGTGCCAGCAACGCGGGGGGAGTCTACGAGCAGTACTTC
>TRBD2|TRBV6-4|once|TRBJ2-1
CASSDKGLGPYNEQFF
TGTGCCAGCAGTGATAAGGGACTAGGCCCCTACAATGAGCAGTTCTTC
>NA|TRBV7-2|once|TRBJ1-1
CASSLGKFRAFF
TGTGCCAGCAGCTTAGGTAAATTTCGGGCTTTCTTT
>NA|TRBV29-1|NA|TRBJ1-1
CSVGAWQGSFPEAFF
TGCAGCGTTGGGGCGTGGCAGGGCTCCTTCCCTGAAGCTTTCTTT
>TRBD1|TRBV24-1|NA|TRBJ1-5
CATSDLTGGLHQPQHF
TGTGCCACCAGTGATTTAACAGGGGGCTTACATCAGCCCCAGCATTTT
>NA|TRBV6-6|NA|TRBJ1-1
CASSYPVGLDALEAFF
TGTGCCAGCAGTTACCCCGTCGGGTTGGATGCCCTTGAAGCTTTCTTT
>NA|TRBV21-1|NA|TRBJ2-1
CASSKERLECPHPNEQFF
TGTGCCAGCAGCAAAGAAAGGTTGGAGTGCCCCCACCCCAATGAGCAGTTCTTC
>NA|TRBV25-1|NA|TRBJ1-6
CASSPGLWNSPLHF
TGTGCCAGCAGCCCGGGACTTTGGAATTCACCCCTCCACTTT
>NA|TRBV6-4|NA|TRBJ1-1
CASSVRSNTEAFF
TGTGCCAGCAGTGTACGGAGTAACACTGAAGCTTTCTTT
>TRBD1|TRBV15|NA|TRBJ1-4
CATARAQGAGEKLFF
TGTGCCACCGCCCGAGCACAGGGGGCGGGTGAAAAACTGTTTTTT
>NA|TRBV18|few|TRBJ2-5
CASSFQGETQYF
TGTGCCAGCTCATTCCAGGGAGAGACCCAGTACTTC
>TRBD1|TRBV2|NA|TRBJ1-2
CASKRQGTDGYTF
TGTGCCAGCAAAAGACAGGGAACGGATGGCTACACCTTC
>TRBD2|TRBV19|NA|TRBJ2-1
CASSIGAGGPNEQFF
TGTGCCAGTAGTATCGGGGCGGGGGGGCCCAATGAGCAGTTCTTC
>TRBD2|TRBV19|NA|TRBJ2-2
CASRVPPTFAEREERNTGELFF
TGTGCCAGTAGAGTTCCCCCCACTTTTGCGGAGCGGGAGGAAAGAAACACCGGGGAGCTGTTTTTT
>TRBD1|TRBV14|NA|TRBJ1-2
CASSQRTGGYGYTF
TGTGCCAGCAGCCAGAGAACAGGGGGGTATGGCTACACCTTC
>TRBD1|TRBV7-9|NA|TRBJ1-2
CASSPRVDRVDGYTF
TGTGCCAGCAGCCCTAGAGTGGACAGGGTTGATGGCTACACCTTC
>TRBD1|TRBV14|NA|TRBJ1-4
CASSQDRTGGVEKLFF
TGTGCCAGCAGCCAAGATCGGACAGGGGGCGTGGAAAAACTGTTTTTT
>NA|TRBV5-1|NA|TRBJ1-2
CASKEGGTSYGYTF
TGCGCCAGCAAAGAGGGGGGGACTAGCTATGGCTACACCTTC
>TRBD2|TRBV2|NA|TRBJ2-1
CASSYSGLAGVYNEQFF
TGTGCCAGCAGTTATTCGGGACTAGCGGGAGTTTACAATGAGCAGTTCTTC
>NA|TRBV6-5|NA|TRBJ2-7
CASGGIGSYEQYF
TGTGCCAGCGGCGGTATAGGCTCCTACGAGCAGTACTTC
>TRBD1|TRBV11-2|few|TRBJ2-7
CASSRQGASEQYF
TGTGCCAGCAGCCGACAGGGGGCAAGCGAGCAGTACTTC
>TRBD2|TRBV19|few|TRBJ2-7
CASSILTSGEQYF
TGTGCCAGTAGTATACTGACTAGCGGCGAGCAGTACTTC
>TRBD1|TRBV10-2|NA|TRBJ1-6
CASRTGQGNTLSPLHF
TGCGCCAGCAGAACGGGACAGGGCAATACTCTTTCACCCCTCCACTTT
>NA|TRBV18|few|TRBJ1-6
CASSPRSQGNSPLHF
TGTGCCAGCTCACCACGTAGCCAGGGGAATTCACCCCTCCACTTT
>NA|TRBV29-1|NA|TRBJ2-1
CSVEPKGEYNEQFF
TGCAGCGTGGAGCCGAAGGGAGAATACAATGAGCAGTTCTTC
>TRBD1|TRBV2|NA|TRBJ1-1
CASSLRGRNTEAFF
TGTGCCAGCAGCCTCAGGGGGCGCAACACTGAAGCTTTCTTT
>TRBD1|TRBV29-1|NA|TRBJ2-6
CSVVSTGGRRGANVLTF
TGCAGCGTTGTGTCGACAGGGGGCCGTCGAGGGGCCAACGTCCTGACTTTC
>NA|TRBV5-1|NA|TRBJ2-2
CASSLTGIANTGELFF
TGCGCCAGCAGCCTCACAGGGATCGCGAACACCGGGGAGCTGTTTTTT
>NA|TRBV10-3|NA|TRBJ1-1
CAISERGRNTEAFF
TGTGCCATCAGTGAAAGGGGCAGGAACACTGAAGCTTTCTTT
>NA|TRBV2|NA|TRBJ2-1
CASGTPEQFF
TGTGCCAGCGGGACTCCTGAGCAGTTCTTC
>NA|TRBV5-6|few|TRBJ1-5
CASSLEVDWAGSNQPQHF
TGTGCCAGCAGCTTGGAAGTAGACTGGGCAGGGTCCAATCAGCCCCAGCATTTT
>TRBD1|TRBV19|once|TRBJ2-1
CATRQGSSYNEQFF
TGTGCCACCAGACAGGGGAGCTCCTACAATGAGCAGTTCTTC
>NA|TRBV20-1|NA|TRBJ1-2
CSASATPSLYGYTF
TGCAGTGCTAGTGCGACTCCCTCGTTGTATGGCTACACCTTC
>NA|TRBV12-3/TRBV12-4|NA|TRBJ2-7
CASSRTRYEQYF
TGTGCCAGCAGTCGTACTAGGTACGAGCAGTACTTC
>TRBD2|TRBV20-1|once|TRBJ2-3
CSASGGGTDTQYF
TGCAGTGCTAGTGGGGGGGGCACAGATACGCAGTATTTT
>NA|TRBV10-1|NA|TRBJ1-5
CASSGTPGNQPQHF
TGCGCCAGCAGTGGGACCCCGGGGAATCAGCCCCAGCATTTT
>NA|TRBV28|NA|TRBJ1-2
CASISPGQIYGYTF
TGTGCCAGCATCTCCCCGGGACAAATCTATGGCTACACCTTC
>NA|TRBV4-1|few|TRBJ1-5
CASSQASGVMGNQPQHF
TGCGCCAGCAGCCAGGCCTCAGGGGTTATGGGCAATCAGCCCCAGCATTTT
>TRBD2|TRBV9|NA|TRBJ2-1
CASSPRGAGGPFEQFF
TGTGCCAGCAGCCCTCGAGGAGCGGGAGGACCCTTTGAGCAGTTCTTC
>NA|TRBV28|NA|TRBJ2-7
CASSFKEALDEQYF
TGTGCCAGCAGTTTTAAGGAGGCTTTGGACGAGCAGTACTTC
>NA|TRBV7-9|NA|TRBJ1-2
CASSFGGEEDGYTF
TGTGCCAGCAGCTTTGGGGGCGAAGAGGATGGCTACACCTTC
>NA|TRBV27|once|TRBJ1-3
CASSTGNTIYF
TGTGCCAGCAGTACAGGAAACACCATATATTTT
>NA|TRBV7-2|NA|TRBJ2-1
CASSSGADDIPFF
TGTGCCAGCAGCTCCGGAGCAGACGATATTCCGTTCTTC
>TRBD2|TRBV19|NA|TRBJ2-2
CASSKGLAANTGELFF
TGTGCCAGTAGCAAGGGACTAGCGGCGAACACCGGGGAGCTGTTTTTT
>NA|TRBV29-1|NA|TRBJ1-3
CSAPFPGNTIYF
TGCAGCGCGCCTTTCCCTGGAAACACCATATATTTT